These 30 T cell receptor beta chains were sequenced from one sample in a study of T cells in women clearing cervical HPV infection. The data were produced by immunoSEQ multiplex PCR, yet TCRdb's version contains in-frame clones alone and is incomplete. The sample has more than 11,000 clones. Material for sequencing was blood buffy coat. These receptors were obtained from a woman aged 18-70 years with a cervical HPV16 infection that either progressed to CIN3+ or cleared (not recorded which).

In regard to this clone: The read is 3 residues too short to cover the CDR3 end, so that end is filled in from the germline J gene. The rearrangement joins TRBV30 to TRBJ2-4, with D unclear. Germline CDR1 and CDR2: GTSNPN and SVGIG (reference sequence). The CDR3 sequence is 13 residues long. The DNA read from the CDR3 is TGTGCCTGGAGGACCGGCCGGAACTATGGT. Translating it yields CAWRTGRNYG. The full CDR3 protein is CAWRTGRNYGQYF.

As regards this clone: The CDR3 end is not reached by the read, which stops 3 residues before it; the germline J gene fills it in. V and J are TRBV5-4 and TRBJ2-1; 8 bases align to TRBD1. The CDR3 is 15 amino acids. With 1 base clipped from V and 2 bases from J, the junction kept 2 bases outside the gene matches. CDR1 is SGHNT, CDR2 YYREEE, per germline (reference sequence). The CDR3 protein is CASSLPQGAYNEQFF. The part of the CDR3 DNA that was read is TGTGCCAGCAGCTTGCCACAGGGGGCCTACAATGAG.

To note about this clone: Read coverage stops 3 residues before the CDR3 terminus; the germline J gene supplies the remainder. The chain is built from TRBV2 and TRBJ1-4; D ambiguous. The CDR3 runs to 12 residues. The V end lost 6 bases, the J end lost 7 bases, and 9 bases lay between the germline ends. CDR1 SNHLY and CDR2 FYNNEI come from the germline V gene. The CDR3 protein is CASRGSGEKLFF. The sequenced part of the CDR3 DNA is TGTGCCAGCAGGGGGAGCGGTGAAAAA.

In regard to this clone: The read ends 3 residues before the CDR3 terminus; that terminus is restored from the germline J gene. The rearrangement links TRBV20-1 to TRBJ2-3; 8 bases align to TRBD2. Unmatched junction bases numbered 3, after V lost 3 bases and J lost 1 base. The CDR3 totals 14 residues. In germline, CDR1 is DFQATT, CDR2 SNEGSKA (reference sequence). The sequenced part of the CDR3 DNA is TGCAGTGCTAGGAATAGCGGGGGCACAGATACG. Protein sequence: CSARNSGGTDT. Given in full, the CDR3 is CSARNSGGTDTQYF.

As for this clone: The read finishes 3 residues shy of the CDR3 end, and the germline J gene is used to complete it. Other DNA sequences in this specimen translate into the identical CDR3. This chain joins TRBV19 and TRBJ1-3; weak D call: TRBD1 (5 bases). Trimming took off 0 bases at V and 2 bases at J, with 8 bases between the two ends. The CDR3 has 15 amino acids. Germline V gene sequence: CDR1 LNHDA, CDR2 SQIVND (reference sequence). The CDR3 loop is CASSIEDMTGNTIYF. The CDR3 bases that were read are TGTGCCAGTAGTATAGAGGACATGACTGGAAACACC.

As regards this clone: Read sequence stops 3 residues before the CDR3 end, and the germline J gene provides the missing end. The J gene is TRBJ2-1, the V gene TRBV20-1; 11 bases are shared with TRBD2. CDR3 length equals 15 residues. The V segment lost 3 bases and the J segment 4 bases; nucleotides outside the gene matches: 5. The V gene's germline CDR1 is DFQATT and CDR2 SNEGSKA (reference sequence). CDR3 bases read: TGCAGTGCTAGCGGAACTAGCGGGGGTTACAATGAG. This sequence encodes CSASGTSGGYNE. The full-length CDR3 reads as CSASGTSGGYNEQFF.

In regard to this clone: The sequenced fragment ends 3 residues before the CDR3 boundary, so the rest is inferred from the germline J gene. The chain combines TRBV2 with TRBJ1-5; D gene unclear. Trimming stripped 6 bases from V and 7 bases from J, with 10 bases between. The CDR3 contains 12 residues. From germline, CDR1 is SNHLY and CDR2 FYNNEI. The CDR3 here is CASRRLGQPQHF. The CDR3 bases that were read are TGTGCCAGCAGGAGACTAGGGCAGCCC.

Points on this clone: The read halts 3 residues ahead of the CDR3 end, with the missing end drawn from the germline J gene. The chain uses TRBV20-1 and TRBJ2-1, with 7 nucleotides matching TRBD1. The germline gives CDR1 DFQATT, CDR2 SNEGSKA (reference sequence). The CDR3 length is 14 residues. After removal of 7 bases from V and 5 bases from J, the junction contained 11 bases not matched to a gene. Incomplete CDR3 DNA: TGCAGTGGGCGTGGTGGGACAGCTAACAATGAG. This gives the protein CSGRGGTANNE. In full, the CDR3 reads CSGRGGTANNEQFF.

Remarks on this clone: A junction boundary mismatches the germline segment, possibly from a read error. Incomplete CDR3 DNA: TGTGCCCGGAGATACGGTGATTCACCC. It is translated as CARRYGDSP. The full-length CDR3 reads as CARRYGDSPLHF. V and J are TRBV30 and TRBJ1-6; D uncertain. The sequenced fragment ends 3 residues before the CDR3 boundary, so the rest is inferred from the germline J gene. CDR1 and CDR2 (germline): GTSNPN, SVGIG (reference sequence). This CDR3 region has 12 residues.

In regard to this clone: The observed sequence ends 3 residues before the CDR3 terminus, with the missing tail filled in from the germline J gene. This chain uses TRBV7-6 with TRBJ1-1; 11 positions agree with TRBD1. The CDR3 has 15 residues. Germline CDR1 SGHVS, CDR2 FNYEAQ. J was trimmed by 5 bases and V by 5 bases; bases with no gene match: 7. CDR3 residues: CASSERGTGGTEAFF. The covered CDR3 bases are TGTGCCAGCAGCGAACGAGGGACAGGGGGGACTGAA. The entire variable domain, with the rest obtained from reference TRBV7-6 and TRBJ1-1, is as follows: GAGVSQSPRYKVTKRGQDVALRCDPISGHVSLYWYRQALGQGPEFLTYFNYEAQQDKSGLPNDRFSAERPEGSISTLTIQRTEQRDSAMYRCASSERGTGGTEAFFGQGTRLTVV.

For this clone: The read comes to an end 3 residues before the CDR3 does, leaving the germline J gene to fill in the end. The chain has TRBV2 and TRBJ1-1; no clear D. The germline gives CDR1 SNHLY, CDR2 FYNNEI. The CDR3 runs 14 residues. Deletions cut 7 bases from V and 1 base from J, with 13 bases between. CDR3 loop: CASIRGGPNTEAFF. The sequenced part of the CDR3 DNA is TGTGCCAGCATCCGGGGAGGCCCGAACACTGAA.

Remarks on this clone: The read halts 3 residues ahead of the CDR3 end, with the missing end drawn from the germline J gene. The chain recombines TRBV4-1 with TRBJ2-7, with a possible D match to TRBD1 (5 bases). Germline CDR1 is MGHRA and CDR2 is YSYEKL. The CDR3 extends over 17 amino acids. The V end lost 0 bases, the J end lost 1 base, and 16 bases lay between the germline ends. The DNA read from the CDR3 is TGCGCCAGCAGCCAAGAGGCCCGGACATCAACATCCTACGAG. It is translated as CASSQEARTSTSYE. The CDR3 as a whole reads CASSQEARTSTSYEQYF.

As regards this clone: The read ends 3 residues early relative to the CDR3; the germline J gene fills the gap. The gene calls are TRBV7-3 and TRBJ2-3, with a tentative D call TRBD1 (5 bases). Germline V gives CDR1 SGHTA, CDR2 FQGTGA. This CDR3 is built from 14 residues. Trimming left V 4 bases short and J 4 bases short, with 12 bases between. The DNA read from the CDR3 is TGTGCCAGCAGCTACGAAGGGGCCGCAGATACG. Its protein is CASSYEGAADT. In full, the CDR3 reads CASSYEGAADTQYF.

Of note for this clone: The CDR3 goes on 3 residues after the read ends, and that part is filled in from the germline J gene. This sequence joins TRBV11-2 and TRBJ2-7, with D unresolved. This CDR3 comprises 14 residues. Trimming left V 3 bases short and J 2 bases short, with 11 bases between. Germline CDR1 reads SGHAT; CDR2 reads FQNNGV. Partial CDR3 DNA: TGTGCCAGCAGCTTCTATACGCAGGCCTACGAG. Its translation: CASSFYTQAYE. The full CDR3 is CASSFYTQAYEQYF.

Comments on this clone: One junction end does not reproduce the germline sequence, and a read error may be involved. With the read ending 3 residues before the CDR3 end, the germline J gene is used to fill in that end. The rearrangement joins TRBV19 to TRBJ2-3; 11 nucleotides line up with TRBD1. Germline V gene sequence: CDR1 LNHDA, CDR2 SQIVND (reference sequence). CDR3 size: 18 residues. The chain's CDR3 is CASSKGQGDSATSETQYF. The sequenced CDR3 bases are TGTGCCAGTAGTAAGGGACAGGGGGACTCCGCTACTTCAGAGACG.

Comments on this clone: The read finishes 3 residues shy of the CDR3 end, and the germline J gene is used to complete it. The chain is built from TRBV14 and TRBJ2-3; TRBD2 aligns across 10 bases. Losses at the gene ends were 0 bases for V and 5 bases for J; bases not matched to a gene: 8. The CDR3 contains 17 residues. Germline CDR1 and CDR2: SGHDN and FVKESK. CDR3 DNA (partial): TGTGCCAGCAGCCAAGATGGAGCGGGGGGGCCGGGAGATACG. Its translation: CASSQDGAGGPGDT. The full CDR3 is CASSQDGAGGPGDTQYF.

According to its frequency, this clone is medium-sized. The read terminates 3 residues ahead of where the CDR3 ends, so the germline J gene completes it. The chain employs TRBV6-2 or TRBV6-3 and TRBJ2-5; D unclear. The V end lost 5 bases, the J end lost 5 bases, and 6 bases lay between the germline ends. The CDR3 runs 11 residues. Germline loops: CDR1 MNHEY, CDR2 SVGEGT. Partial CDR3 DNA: TGTGCCAGCAGTGTTACTGAGACC. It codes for CASSVTET. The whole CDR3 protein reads CASSVTETQYF.

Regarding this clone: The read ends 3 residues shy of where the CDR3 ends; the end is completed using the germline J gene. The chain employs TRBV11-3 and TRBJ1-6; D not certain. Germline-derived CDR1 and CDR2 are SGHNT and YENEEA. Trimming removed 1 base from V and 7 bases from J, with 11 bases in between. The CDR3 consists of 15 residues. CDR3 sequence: CASSLGGLLNSPLHF. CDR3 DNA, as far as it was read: TGTGCCAGCAGCTTAGGAGGTTTGTTGAATTCACCC.

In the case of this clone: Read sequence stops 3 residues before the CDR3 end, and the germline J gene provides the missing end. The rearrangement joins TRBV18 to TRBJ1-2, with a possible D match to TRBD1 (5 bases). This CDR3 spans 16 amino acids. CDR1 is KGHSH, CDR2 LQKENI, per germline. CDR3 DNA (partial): TGTGCCAGCTCACCACCGCCAGGGTCGGGTCTCTACGAC. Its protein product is CASSPPPGSGLYD. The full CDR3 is CASSPPPGSGLYDYTF.

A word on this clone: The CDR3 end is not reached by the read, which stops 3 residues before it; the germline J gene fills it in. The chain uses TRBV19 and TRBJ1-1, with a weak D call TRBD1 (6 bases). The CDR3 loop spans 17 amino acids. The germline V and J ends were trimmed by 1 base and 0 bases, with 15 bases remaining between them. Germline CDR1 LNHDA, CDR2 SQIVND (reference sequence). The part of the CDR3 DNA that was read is TGTGCCAGTAGTATAGCCCTACCGACAGGTTTGAACACTGAA. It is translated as CASSIALPTGLNTE. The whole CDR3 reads CASSIALPTGLNTEAFF.

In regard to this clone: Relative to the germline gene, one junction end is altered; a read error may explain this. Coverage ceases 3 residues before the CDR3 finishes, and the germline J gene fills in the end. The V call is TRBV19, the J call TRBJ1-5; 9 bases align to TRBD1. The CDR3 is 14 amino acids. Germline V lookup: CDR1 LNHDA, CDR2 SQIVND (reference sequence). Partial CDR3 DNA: TGTGCCACTAGTAAGAGGGACAGGGAACAGCCC. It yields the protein CATSKRDREQP. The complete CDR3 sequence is CATSKRDREQPQHF.

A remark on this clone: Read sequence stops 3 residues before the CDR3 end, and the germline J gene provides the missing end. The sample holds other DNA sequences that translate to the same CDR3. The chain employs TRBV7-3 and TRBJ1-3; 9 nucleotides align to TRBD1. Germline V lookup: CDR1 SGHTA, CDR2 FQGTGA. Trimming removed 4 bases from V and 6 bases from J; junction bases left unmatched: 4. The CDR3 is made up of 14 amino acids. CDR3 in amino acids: CASSSGQGTNTIYF. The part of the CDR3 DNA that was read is TGTGCCAGCAGCTCCGGACAGGGGACAAACACC.

CDR3 region: CASSGGGEAQPQYF. The covered CDR3 bases are TGTGCCAGCAGTGGGGGGGGCGAGGCTCAGCCG. V and J are TRBV2 and TRBJ2-3; weak D call: TRBD2 (7 bases). The CDR3 extends 3 residues past the end of the read, so its final part is completed from the germline J gene. Germline CDR1 SNHLY, CDR2 FYNNEI. The CDR3 extends over 14 amino acids. The variable domain in full, with the rest retrieved from reference TRBV2 and TRBJ2-3, is EPEVTQTPSHQVTQMGQEVILRCVPISNHLYFYWYRQILGQKVEFLVSFYNNEISEKSEIFDDQFSVERPDGSNFTLKIRSTKLEDSAMYFCASSGGGEAQPQYFGPGTRLTVL.

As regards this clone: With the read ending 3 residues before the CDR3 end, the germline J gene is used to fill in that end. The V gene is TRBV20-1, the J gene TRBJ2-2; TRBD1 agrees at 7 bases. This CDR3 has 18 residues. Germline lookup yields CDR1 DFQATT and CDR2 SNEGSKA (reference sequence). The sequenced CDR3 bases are TGCAGTGCTAGAGAGCCCCCAGATCCGGGACAGTTTAATGAAAAG. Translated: CSAREPPDPGQFNEK. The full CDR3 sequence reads CSAREPPDPGQFNEKLFF.

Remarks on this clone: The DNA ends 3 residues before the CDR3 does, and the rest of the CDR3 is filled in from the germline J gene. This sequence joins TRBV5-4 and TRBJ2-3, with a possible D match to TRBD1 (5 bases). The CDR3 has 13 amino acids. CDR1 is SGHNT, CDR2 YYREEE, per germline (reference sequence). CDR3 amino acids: CASSLRGVETQYF. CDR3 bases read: TGTGCCAGCAGCTTGAGGGGTGTGGAGACG.

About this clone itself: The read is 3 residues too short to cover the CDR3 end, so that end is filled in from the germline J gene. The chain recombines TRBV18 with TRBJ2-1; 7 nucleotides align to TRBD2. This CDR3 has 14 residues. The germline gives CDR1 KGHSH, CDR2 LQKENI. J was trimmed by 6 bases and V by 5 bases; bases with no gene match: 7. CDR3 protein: CASSSGLGRNEQFF. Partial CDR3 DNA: TGTGCCAGCTCATCCGGACTAGGGCGCAATGAG.

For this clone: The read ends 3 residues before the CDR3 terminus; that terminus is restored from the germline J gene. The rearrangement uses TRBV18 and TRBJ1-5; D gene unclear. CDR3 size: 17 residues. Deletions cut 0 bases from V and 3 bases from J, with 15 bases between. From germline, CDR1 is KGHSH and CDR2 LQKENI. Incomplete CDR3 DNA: TGTGCCAGCTCACCACCGATCGGGGAAGGGTTCAATCAGCCC. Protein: CASSPPIGEGFNQP. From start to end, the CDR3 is CASSPPIGEGFNQPQHF.

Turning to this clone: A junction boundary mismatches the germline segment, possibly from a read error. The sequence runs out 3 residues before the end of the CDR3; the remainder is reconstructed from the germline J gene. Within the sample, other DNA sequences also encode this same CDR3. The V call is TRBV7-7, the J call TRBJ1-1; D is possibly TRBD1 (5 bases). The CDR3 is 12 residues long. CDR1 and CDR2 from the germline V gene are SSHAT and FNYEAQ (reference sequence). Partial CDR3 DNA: TGTGCTAGCAGCGGGGGGGACGAGACC. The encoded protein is CASSGGDET. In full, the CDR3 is CASSGGDETAFF.

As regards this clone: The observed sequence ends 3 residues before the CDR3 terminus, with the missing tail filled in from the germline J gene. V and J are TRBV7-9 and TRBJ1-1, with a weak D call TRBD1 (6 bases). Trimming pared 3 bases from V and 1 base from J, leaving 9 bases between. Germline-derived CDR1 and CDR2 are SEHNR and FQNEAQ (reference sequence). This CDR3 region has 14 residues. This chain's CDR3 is CASSLVQGNTEAFF. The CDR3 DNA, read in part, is TGTGCCAGCAGCTTGGTACAGGGGAACACTGAA.

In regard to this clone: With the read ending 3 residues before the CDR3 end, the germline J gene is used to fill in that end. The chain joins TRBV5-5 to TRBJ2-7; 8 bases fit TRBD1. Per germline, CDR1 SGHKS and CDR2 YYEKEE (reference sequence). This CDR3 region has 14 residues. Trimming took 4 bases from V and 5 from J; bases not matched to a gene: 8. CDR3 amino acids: CASSPGTGYNEQYF. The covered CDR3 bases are TGTGCCAGCAGCCCCGGGACAGGATACAACGAG. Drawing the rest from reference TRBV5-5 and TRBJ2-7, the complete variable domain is DAGVTQSPTHLIKTRGQQVTLRCSPISGHKSVSWYQQVLGQGPQFIFQYYEKEERGRGNFPDRFSARQFPNYSSELNVNALLLGDSALYLCASSPGTGYNEQYFGPGTRLTVT.